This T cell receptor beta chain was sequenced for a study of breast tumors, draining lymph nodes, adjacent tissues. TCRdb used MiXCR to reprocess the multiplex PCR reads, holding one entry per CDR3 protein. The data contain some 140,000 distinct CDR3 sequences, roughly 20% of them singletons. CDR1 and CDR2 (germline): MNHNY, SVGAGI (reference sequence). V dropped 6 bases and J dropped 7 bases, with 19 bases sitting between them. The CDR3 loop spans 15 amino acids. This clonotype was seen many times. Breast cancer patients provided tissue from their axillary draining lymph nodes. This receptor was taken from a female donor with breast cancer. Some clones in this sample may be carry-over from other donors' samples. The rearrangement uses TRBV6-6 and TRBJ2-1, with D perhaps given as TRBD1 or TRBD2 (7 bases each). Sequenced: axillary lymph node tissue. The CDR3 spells CASSDWGRGQNEQFF. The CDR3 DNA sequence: TGTGCCAGCAGCGATTGGGGGAGGGGGCAAAATGAGCAGTTCTTC.